This TCR beta chain was found in a study of PD-L1 blockade in urothelial cancer. Clones were read by immunoSEQ multiplex PCR, and TCRdb kept only the in-frame ones, dropping some. The repertoire holds some 100,000 clones, with roughly nine tenths as singletons. CDR3 size: 20 residues. The V gene end was trimmed by 4 bases and the J gene end by 2 bases; junction bases not matched to a gene: 20. Per the germline V gene, CDR1 is SGHKS and CDR2 is YYEKEE (reference sequence). The sample in question was PBMCs, obtained around atezolizumab (anti-PD-L1) treatment. The origin of this receptor is a woman of 80 years or more with urothelial cancer. The rearrangement uses TRBV5-5 and TRBJ1-2, with 10 bases identical to TRBD1. The CDR3 DNA sequence: TGTGCCAGCAGCACAGATCTGACAGGGGGCCAAACAGGGCTAAACTATGGCTACACCTTC. The encoded protein is CASSTDLTGGQTGLNYGYTF.